Each of the 22 T cell receptor beta chains below was sequenced from the same sample in a study of T-cell memory formation after mild COVID-19. Via MiXCR, TCRdb re-called the 5' RACE reads, giving one row per CDR3 protein. The sample has 350,000 to 500,000 distinct CDR3 sequences; 20% to 25% are singletons. Sequencing was performed on PBMCs or a T cell subset sorted from them (not recorded which). These receptors all come from an adult woman who had mild COVID-19 (a few samples of this study predate the infection). Cell type and time point are not known.

The chain uses TRBV5-1 and TRBJ1-2, with D possibly being TRBD1 (6 bases). Trimming removed 2 bases from V and 6 bases from J, with 14 bases in between. Germline CDR1 is SGHRS and CDR2 is YFSETQ. The CDR3 spans 14 residues. Written as DNA, the CDR3 is TGCGCCAGCAGCTTCCGACAGGCCGGCGATGGCTACACCTTC. Protein sequence: CASSFRQAGDGYTF.

A few counts support this clonotype. The rearrangement joins TRBV7-2 to TRBJ2-1; TRBD2 might be the D (5 bases). From germline, CDR1 is SGHTA and CDR2 FQGNSA. Trimming stripped 0 bases from V and 0 bases from J, with 12 bases between. The CDR3 consists of 17 residues. The CDR3 DNA sequence: TGTGCCAGCAGCTTAGCTACCCCGGGATTCTCCTACAATGAGCAGTTCTTC. Protein: CASSLATPGFSYNEQFF.

V usage is TRBV12-3 or TRBV12-4 and J usage is TRBJ2-7, with D perhaps TRBD2 (6 bases). The CDR3 consists of 14 residues. V lost 5 bases, J lost 6 bases, and 17 bases lay in between. The CDR3 DNA follows: TGTGCCAGCAGTCCCGGGGGAACGATGGGCGAGCAGTACTTC. This gives the protein CASSPGGTMGEQYF.

This clonotype has only a few counts. The chain is built from TRBV5-4 and TRBJ2-7; 8 positions agree with TRBD1. Unmatched junction bases numbered 6, after V lost 4 bases and J lost 0 bases. This CDR3 is 15 amino acids long. The V gene's germline CDR1 is SGHNT and CDR2 YYREEE (reference sequence). Written as DNA, the CDR3 is TGTGCCAGCAGCCGGGGACAGGAGCCCTCCTACGAGCAGTACTTC. Translating gives CASSRGQEPSYEQYF.

This clonotype came up a few times. CDR3 residues: CASNRQGTFTEAFF. CDR3 nucleotide sequence: TGTGCCAGCAATCGACAGGGAACGTTCACTGAAGCTTTCTTT. The chain carries TRBV12-3 or TRBV12-4 and TRBJ1-1; TRBD1 matches at 7 bases. The trim removed 7 bases at V and 4 bases at J, leaving 9 bases unmatched. The CDR3 is 14 residues long.

This clonotype turned up a few times. This chain connects TRBV20-1 to TRBJ2-7; TRBD1 might be the D (6 bases). V shed 0 bases and J shed 0 bases, with 12 bases lying between them. CDR1 DFQATT and CDR2 SNEGSKA come from the germline V gene (reference sequence). This CDR3 is built from 15 residues. The CDR3 spells CSARDLRGFSYEQYF. The CDR3 DNA is TGCAGTGCTAGAGATTTGAGGGGGTTCTCCTACGAGCAGTACTTC.

The sample holds a few counts of this clonotype. The V and J genes are TRBV6-5 and TRBJ2-1, with TRBD2 matching over 7 bases. The CDR3 runs to 18 residues. Trimming cost V 0 bases and J 8 bases; bases outside gene matches: 16. CDR1 is MNHEY, CDR2 SVGAGI, per germline. The CDR3 bases are TGTGCCAGCAGTTACTCGAAGTTTCCGGCGGGAGTACAAGATGAGCAGTTCTTC. Its translation: CASSYSKFPAGVQDEQFF.

The chain joins TRBV5-1 to TRBJ2-7; tentatively, D is TRBD1 (6 bases). Trimming pared 5 bases from V and 8 bases from J, leaving 23 bases between. The germline CDR1 and CDR2 sequences are SGHRS and YFSETQ. This CDR3 spans 15 amino acids. CDR3 coding DNA: TGCGCCAGCAGACTTACCACAGGGCATCCTACGAAGCAGTACTTC. This encodes CASRLTTGHPTKQYF.

The V call is TRBV7-9, the J call TRBJ2-1, with 9 positions matching TRBD2. Germline CDR1 SEHNR, CDR2 FQNEAQ (reference sequence). V shed 5 bases, J shed 8 bases, and the junction held 16 bases outside the gene matches. The CDR3 totals 17 residues. The CDR3 sequence is CASSRAKTSGNWDEQFF. In DNA form, the CDR3 reads TGTGCCAGCAGCCGCGCCAAGACTAGCGGAAATTGGGATGAGCAGTTCTTC.

There are a few counts of this clonotype. The chain combines TRBV6-5 with TRBJ2-3, with 13 bases that match TRBD2. The germline CDR1 and CDR2 sequences are MNHEY and SVGAGI. Losses at the gene ends were 2 bases for V and 4 bases for J; bases not matched to a gene: 6. The CDR3 has 17 amino acids. CDR3 DNA sequence: TGTGCCAGCAGTTACCGGACTAGCGGGAGTTTCGCAGATACGCAGTATTTT. Translating it yields CASSYRTSGSFADTQYF.

The V gene is TRBV29-1, the J gene TRBJ2-1; 10 bases are shared with TRBD2. V shed 1 base and J 4 bases; nucleotides not matched to a gene: 7. The CDR3 has 16 residues. Germline CDR1 reads SQVTM; CDR2 reads ANQGSEA. CDR3: CSVEGLAGVKYNEQFF. The CDR3 region has the DNA TGCAGCGTTGAAGGGCTAGCGGGAGTGAAATACAATGAGCAGTTCTTC.

This clonotype turned up a few times. The chain combines TRBV12-3 or TRBV12-4 with TRBJ2-3, with 9 bases lining up with TRBD2. V was clipped by 5 bases and J by 5 bases; unmatched bases: 5. CDR3 size: 14 residues. CDR3 bases: TGTGCCAGCAGTCAGCGGGGGGCGGGAGATACGCAGTATTTT. Its protein product is CASSQRGAGDTQYF.

This clonotype was recorded a few times. The V gene is TRBV12-3 or TRBV12-4, the J gene TRBJ2-7, with TRBD2 matching over 8 bases. The CDR3 consists of 13 residues. V gave up 7 bases and J gave up 6 bases; unmatched junction bases: 8. CDR3 DNA: TGTGCCAGCACCCTTAGCGGGATACGCGAGCAGTACTTC. The encoded protein is CASTLSGIREQYF.

The chain links TRBV20-1 to TRBJ2-3; 13 bases are shared with TRBD2. V shed 2 bases and J 4 bases; nucleotides not matched to a gene: 9. The CDR3 loop spans 17 amino acids. The germline CDR1 and CDR2 sequences are DFQATT and SNEGSKA (reference sequence). CDR3 sequence: CSARSPELAGGADTQYF. The CDR3 coding sequence is TGCAGTGCTAGATCTCCCGAACTAGCGGGAGGGGCAGATACGCAGTATTTT.

The chain's CDR3 is CASSVSGVTYEQYF. CDR3 DNA sequence: TGTGCCAGCAGTGTTAGCGGGGTCACCTACGAGCAGTACTTC. This sequence joins TRBV12-3 or TRBV12-4 and TRBJ2-7; 8 bases are a match to TRBD2. The CDR3 loop spans 14 amino acids. The V and J ends lost 5 bases and 2 bases, in that order; junction bases with no gene match: 5.

In its sample, this clonotype was seen a few times. The chain has TRBV7-9 and TRBJ1-1; D is undetermined. Germline CDR1 SEHNR, CDR2 FQNEAQ (reference sequence). V lost 3 bases to trimming and J lost 0 bases, with 11 bases between them. CDR3 length: 15 amino acids. The CDR3 region is CASSLRETMNTEAFF. The CDR3 nucleotides are TGTGCCAGCAGCTTGAGGGAAACTATGAACACTGAAGCTTTCTTT.

A few counts support this clonotype. The V and J genes are TRBV7-3 and TRBJ2-1, with D possibly being TRBD2 (6 bases). V was trimmed by 4 bases and J by 4 bases, leaving 14 bases between them. Germline V gives CDR1 SGHTA, CDR2 FQGTGA. The CDR3 has 15 amino acids. CDR3 sequence: CASSWGRTPYNEQFF. The CDR3 bases are TGTGCCAGCAGCTGGGGGAGGACGCCGTACAATGAGCAGTTCTTC.

Notes on this clonotype: The junction shows a germline mismatch at one end, possibly a read error. This sequence joins TRBV30 and TRBJ2-7, with a tentative D call TRBD2 (6 bases). Looked up from germline, CDR1 is GTSNPN and CDR2 is SVGIG (reference sequence). The CDR3 totals 14 residues. CDR3 protein: CAWSVGGSSHEQYF. CDR3 DNA: TGTGCCTGGAGTGTAGGAGGGAGCTCCCACGAGCAGTACTTC. The full variable domain, with the rest looked up from reference TRBV30 and TRBJ2-7, is SQTIHQWPATLVQPVGSPLSLECTVEGTSNPNLYWYRQAAGRGLQLLFYSVGIGQISSEVPQNLSASRPQDRQFILSSKKLLLSDSGFYLCAWSVGGSSHEQYFGPGTRLTVT.

The chain couples TRBV11-2 to TRBJ1-1, with TRBD1 matching over 7 bases. The J segment lost 3 bases and the V segment lost 4 bases, leaving 17 bases of the junction unmatched. Germline V gene data show CDR1 as SGHAT and CDR2 as FQNNGV. The CDR3 contains 18 residues. CDR3 residues: CASSWLRKQGMVYTEAFF. CDR3 nucleotide sequence: TGTGCCAGCAGCTGGCTCCGGAAACAGGGGATGGTGTACACTGAAGCTTTCTTT.

This chain joins TRBV20-1 and TRBJ2-3; D gene unclear. CDR1 is DFQATT, CDR2 SNEGSKA, per germline (reference sequence). V lost 8 bases and J lost 1, with 10 bases in between. The CDR3 totals 12 residues. The CDR3 spells CSLSWGTDTQYF. The CDR3 bases are TGCAGTCTCTCCTGGGGCACAGATACGCAGTATTTT.

This clonotype showed up just once. The V gene is TRBV20-1, the J gene TRBJ2-7; no clear D gene. The length of the CDR3 is 11 residues. The V end lost 4 bases, the J end lost 3 bases, and 7 bases lay between the germline ends. Germline CDR1 is DFQATT and CDR2 is SNEGSKA (reference sequence). The CDR3, as DNA: TGCAGTGCTATCAGACACTACGAGCAGTACTTC. Amino acids: CSAIRHYEQYF.

This clonotype was observed many times. The chain joins TRBV7-9 to TRBJ2-7; 8 bases are a match to TRBD1. This CDR3 spans 14 amino acids. The J segment lost 6 bases and the V segment lost 0 bases, leaving 4 bases of the junction unmatched. CDR1 SEHNR and CDR2 FQNEAQ come from the germline V gene (reference sequence). This CDR3 is CASSLAGQGGEQYF. The CDR3, as DNA: TGTGCCAGCAGCTTAGCCGGACAGGGTGGCGAGCAGTACTTC. Together with reference TRBV7-9 and TRBJ2-7, the CDR3 gives the full variable domain: DTGVSQNPRHKITKRGQNVTFRCDPISEHNRLYWYRQTLGQGPEFLTYFQNEAQLEKSRLLSDRFSAERPKGSFSTLEIQRTEQGDSAMYLCASSLAGQGGEQYFGPGTRLTVT.